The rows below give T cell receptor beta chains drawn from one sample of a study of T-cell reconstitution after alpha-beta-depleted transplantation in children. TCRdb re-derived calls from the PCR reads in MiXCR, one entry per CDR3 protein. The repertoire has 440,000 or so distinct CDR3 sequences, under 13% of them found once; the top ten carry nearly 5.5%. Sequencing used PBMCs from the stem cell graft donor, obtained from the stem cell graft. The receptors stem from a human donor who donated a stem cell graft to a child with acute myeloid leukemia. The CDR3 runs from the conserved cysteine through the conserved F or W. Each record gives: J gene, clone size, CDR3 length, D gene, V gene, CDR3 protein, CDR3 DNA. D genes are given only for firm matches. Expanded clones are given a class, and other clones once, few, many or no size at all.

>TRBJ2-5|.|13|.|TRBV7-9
CASSLEWQETQYF
TGTGCCAGCAGCTTAGAGTGGCAAGAGACCCAGTACTTC
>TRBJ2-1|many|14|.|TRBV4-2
CASSQDPGDNEQFF
TGTGCCAGCAGCCAAGATCCAGGGGACAATGAGCAGTTCTTC
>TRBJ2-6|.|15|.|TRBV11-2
CASSTGPTGANVLTF
TGTGCCAGCAGCACAGGGCCCACTGGGGCCAACGTCCTGACTTTC
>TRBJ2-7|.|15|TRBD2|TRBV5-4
CASSSTSGLAYEQYF
TGTGCCAGCAGCTCCACTAGCGGGTTAGCCTACGAGCAGTACTTC
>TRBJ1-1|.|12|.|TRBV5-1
CASSSGVTEAFF
TGCGCCAGCAGCTCGGGGGTTACTGAAGCTTTCTTT
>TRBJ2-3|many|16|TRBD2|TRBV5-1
CASSSLAGGGTDTQYF
TGCGCCAGCAGCTCGCTAGCGGGGGGAGGCACAGATACGCAGTATTTT
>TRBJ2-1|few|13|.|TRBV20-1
CSARVPAYNEQFF
TGCAGTGCTAGAGTCCCGGCCTACAATGAGCAGTTCTTC
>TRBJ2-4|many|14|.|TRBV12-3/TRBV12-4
CASSFDGQGGIQYF
TGTGCCAGCAGTTTTGACGGGCAGGGAGGCATTCAGTACTTC
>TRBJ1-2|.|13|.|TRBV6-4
CASSDSYGDHYTF
TGTGCCAGCAGTGACTCCTACGGCGATCACTACACCTTC
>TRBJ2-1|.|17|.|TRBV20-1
CCARDLSGLQELNEQFF
TGCTGTGCTAGAGATCTCTCTGGATTGCAGGAACTCAATGAGCAGTTCTTC
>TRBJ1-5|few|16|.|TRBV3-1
CASSLTGSLSNQPQHF
TGTGCCAGCAGCCTAACAGGTTCACTTAGCAATCAGCCCCAGCATTTT
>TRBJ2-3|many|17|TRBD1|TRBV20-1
CSARDRQGIASTDTQYF
TGCAGTGCTAGAGATCGACAGGGGATTGCTAGCACAGATACGCAGTATTTT
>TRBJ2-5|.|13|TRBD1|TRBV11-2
CASGGGTGETQYF
TGTGCCAGCGGTGGCGGGACAGGGGAGACCCAGTACTTC
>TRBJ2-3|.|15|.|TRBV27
CASSQGSGGTDTQYF
TGTGCCAGCAGTCAGGGCTCTGGGGGCACAGATACGCAGTATTTT
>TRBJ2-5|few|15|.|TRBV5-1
CASSIPTGIGETQYF
TGCGCCAGCAGCATACCTACGGGGATAGGAGAGACCCAGTACTTC
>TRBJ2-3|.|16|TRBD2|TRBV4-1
CASSQVGGGLTDTQYF
TGCGCCAGCAGCCAAGTGGGGGGAGGGCTGACAGATACGCAGTATTTT
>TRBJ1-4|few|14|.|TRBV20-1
CSARTGLGDEKLFF
TGCAGTGCTAGAACGGGACTGGGGGATGAAAAACTGTTTTTT
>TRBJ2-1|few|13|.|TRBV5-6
CASTPGHYNEQFF
TGTGCCAGCACCCCGGGACACTACAATGAGCAGTTCTTC
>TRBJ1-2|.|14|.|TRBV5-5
CASSGGTPRGGYTF
TGTGCCAGCAGCGGGGGGACTCCTAGAGGGGGCTACACCTTC
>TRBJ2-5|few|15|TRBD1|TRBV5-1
CASSVLPGQQETQYF
TGCGCCAGCAGCGTTTTACCGGGACAGCAAGAGACCCAGTACTTC
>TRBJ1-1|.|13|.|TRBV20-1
CSARRGVNTEAFF
TGCAGTGCTAGAAGGGGGGTGAACACTGAAGCTTTCTTT
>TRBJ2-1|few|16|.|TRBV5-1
CASSLAGGGHHNEQFF
TGCGCCAGCAGCTTGGCTGGGGGGGGGCACCACAATGAGCAGTTCTTC
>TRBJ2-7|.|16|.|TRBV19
CASSMGRTGSSYEQYF
TGTGCCAGTAGTATGGGGAGGACAGGCAGCTCCTACGAGCAGTACTTC
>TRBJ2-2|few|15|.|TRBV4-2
CASSQDTANTGELFF
TGTGCCAGCAGCCAAGATACAGCGAACACCGGGGAGCTGTTTTTT
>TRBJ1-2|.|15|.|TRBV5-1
CASSLPMGTNYGYTF
TGCGCCAGCAGCTTGCCCATGGGGACCAACTATGGCTACACCTTC
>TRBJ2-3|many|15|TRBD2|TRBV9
CASSDERGWEDTQYF
TGTGCCAGCAGCGACGAGCGGGGGTGGGAAGATACGCAGTATTTT
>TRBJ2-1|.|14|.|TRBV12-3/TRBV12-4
CASRGGGHYNGQFF
TGTGCCAGCAGGGGGGGGGGACATTACAATGGACAGTTCTTC
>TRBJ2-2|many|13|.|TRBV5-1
CASSSQATGELFF
TGCGCCAGCAGCTCCCAGGCCACCGGGGAGCTGTTTTTT
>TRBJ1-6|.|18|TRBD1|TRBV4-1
CASSQVIFTGTGNSPLHF
TGCGCCAGCAGCCAGGTTATATTTACCGGGACAGGGAATTCACCCCTCCACTTT
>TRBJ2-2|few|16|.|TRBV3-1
CASSLYGRGNTGELFF
TGTGCCAGCAGCCTTTATGGCAGGGGGAACACCGGGGAGCTGTTTTTT
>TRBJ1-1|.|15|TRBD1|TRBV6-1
CASSIGGPGNTEAFF
TGTGCCAGCAGTATAGGGGGCCCAGGGAACACTGAAGCTTTCTTT
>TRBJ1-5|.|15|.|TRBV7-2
CASSLSTDSNQPQHF
TGTGCCAGCAGCTTAAGTACAGATAGCAATCAGCCCCAGCATTTT
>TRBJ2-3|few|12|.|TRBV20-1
CSALSAADTQYF
TGCAGTGCCCTAAGTGCGGCGGATACGCAGTATTTT
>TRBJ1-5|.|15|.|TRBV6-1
CASGEDGGRNQPQHF
TGTGCCAGCGGTGAAGATGGGGGAAGGAATCAGCCCCAGCATTTT
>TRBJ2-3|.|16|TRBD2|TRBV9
CASSEGLAGITDTQYF
TGTGCCAGCAGCGAGGGACTAGCGGGAATCACAGATACGCAGTATTTT
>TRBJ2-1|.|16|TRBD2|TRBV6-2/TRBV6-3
CASSYPPLAGLFEQFF
TGTGCCAGCAGTTACCCACCCCTAGCGGGGTTATTTGAGCAGTTCTTC
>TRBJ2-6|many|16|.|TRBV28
CASKRGLSSGANVLTF
TGTGCCAGCAAACGGGGGTTAAGCTCTGGGGCCAACGTCCTGACTTTC
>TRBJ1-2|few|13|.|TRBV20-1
CSAREAGFYGYTF
TGCAGTGCTAGGGAGGCAGGGTTCTATGGCTACACCTTC
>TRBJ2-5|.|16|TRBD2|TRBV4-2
CASSQDGLAYQETQYF
TGTGCCAGCAGCCAAGATGGACTAGCGTACCAAGAGACCCAGTACTTC
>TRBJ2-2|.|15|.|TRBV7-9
CASSLRGADTGELFF
TGTGCCAGCAGCTTACGGGGGGCCGACACCGGGGAGCTGTTTTTT
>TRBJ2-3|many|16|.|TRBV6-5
CASSYGLGLSTDTQYF
TGTGCCAGCAGTTACGGTCTAGGACTAAGCACAGATACGCAGTATTTT
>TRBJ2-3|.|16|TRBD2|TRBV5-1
CASSAGGPRTSDTQYF
TGCGCCAGCAGCGCGGGAGGGCCGAGGACGTCAGATACGCAGTATTTT
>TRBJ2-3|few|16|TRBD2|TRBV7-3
CASSLRPSGGTDTQYF
TGTGCCAGCAGCTTACGCCCTAGCGGGGGCACAGATACGCAGTATTTT
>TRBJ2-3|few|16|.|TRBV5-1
CASSLHNRVLTDTQYF
TGCGCCAGCAGCTTACATAACAGGGTTCTCACAGATACGCAGTATTTT